Described below is a single TCR beta chain sequence and its context. Its binding antigen is unknown. The sample holds no much larger clone one base away, and base qualities are not on file. Library construction relied on the immunoSEQ multiplex PCR assay. The multiplex PCR relied on a mix of 60 forward primers for TCR Vbeta segments and 13 reverse primers for TCR Jbeta segments. A multiplex PCR assay on genomic DNA amplified the CDR3 region of rearranged TCR beta genes. Amplified TCR beta libraries were sequenced as 87-base-pair reads on the Illumina HiSeq System. As for how the authors treated the data: In a later analysis, tens of millions of unique TCR beta chains were counted across the 650 to 700 repertoires, and roughly 11 million of these chains were shared by at least two donors. A nearest-neighbor algorithm error-corrected the raw reads and collapsed the reads into unique sequences, merging closely related sequences to remove PCR and sequencing errors. To assign V, D and J gene segments, CDR3 sequences were aligned to IMGT reference sequences. For a sequence to be retained, at least a six-nucleotide match to both a V gene segment and a J gene segment was required. A rearrangement was called productive if the CDR3 had no stop codons and remained in frame with V and J, and every other rearrangement was called non-productive. CDR3 was defined by IMGT convention, running from the second conserved V-encoded cysteine to the conserved J-encoded phenylalanine. The earlier analysis of 500 to 750 of the donors excluded any sequence lacking an unambiguous match to a single V gene segment. In an earlier analysis of almost 600 of the donors, a V segment was called functional when productive rearrangements were above 56.7%, and segregating when the standard deviation between donors exceeded 5%. A statistical classification framework was built for diagnosing cytomegalovirus status from the catalog of TCR beta chain sequences. In a later analysis, TCR nucleotide sequences were compared against IMGT/GENE-DB human TR gene sequences so that V and J genes could be assigned. A later analysis assigned CDR3 sequences and most-parsimonious VDJ recombination scenarios with the TCRdist pipeline. In a later analysis, each TCR beta chain was defined by its CDR3 amino acid sequence together with its V-gene family, and reads without a unique V-gene family were excluded. In a later analysis, some 600 highly shared, low-generation-probability nucleotide sequences were removed to address suspected cross-contamination and a sequencing artifact. For each public chain, a later analysis derived a clonal expansion index from normalized ranks of inferred template counts within each repertoire. A later analysis computed generation probabilities with a VDJ recombination model fitted to out-of-frame rearrangements, and checked the results against IGoR. In a later analysis, TCR-TCR, TCR-HLA and TCR-CMV co-occurrence was scored with hypergeometric tests, and a repertoire-size bias correction was applied to TCR pairs. In a later analysis, false discovery rates were estimated by permuting HLA or CMV assignments 20 times. In a later analysis, co-occurring TCRs were grouped using DBSCAN, with TCRdist sequence similarity added in when clustering inside HLA-allele-positive subsets. For co-occurrence clustering, repertoires with fewer than 30,000 or more than 120,000 public chains were excluded, along with roughly 5 repertoires with anomalous nucleotide sharing. What TCRdb holds here is the immuneACCESS table cut down to in-frame rearrangements. Part of the clones is not present; checked against another copy, under half of the missing clones reflect an unresolved V gene, and the others are unexplained. From that table come the V and J calls and clone size; the DNA was used to work out D and trimming. Counted in this sample were hundreds of thousands of clones; just over 75% of them appeared once. The ten largest clonotypes hold about 2.5% of the sample.

These data originate in a study of cytomegalovirus exposure and HLA in healthy donors (dated by TCRdb to about 2017). Background on the whole study: An earlier analysis of a few hundred of the donors reported approximately 280 Gb of sequence data and around 120 million unique TCR beta sequences obtained from around 190 million T cells. Alongside the repertoire data, information on donor age, sex, ethnicity and CMV serostatus was compiled. Among around 400 genotyped donors of the cohort, an average of around 240,000 unique TCR beta nucleotide sequences were sequenced per donor, roughly 20% of them non-productive. Along with the roughly 610-subject first cohort, a separate validation cohort of about 110 different subjects was used. In a later analysis, previously published TCR beta repertoires from 550 to 700 donors were re-analyzed and high-resolution HLA genotyping was added so that TCR occurrence patterns could be studied. An earlier analysis of 587 of the donors used high-throughput TCR beta sequencing to judge whether each TCR beta V gene segment behaved as functional or pseudogenic. The later analysis used no new phenotypic data to find candidate immune exposures, relying instead on TCR beta sequences and their occurrence across donors. Class I and class II HLA loci were covered by the typing at four-digit resolution. The number of donors typed differed by locus, with about 629-630 for A, B, C, DRB1 and DQB1, roughly 520 for DQA1, approximately 570 for DPA1, and some 470 for DPB1. A later genetic analysis took genome-wide SNP genotypes for about 55% of the 666 donors and used that subset as a discovery cohort. The study used immunosequencing to profile the T cell repertoires of under 700 subjects and linked those repertoires to cytomegalovirus serostatus. Among the roughly 370 genotyped donors, 75% to 90% belonged to the genetic ancestry cluster associated with self-reported Caucasian donors. The aim of the study was to test whether cataloging public T cell receptors could identify signatures of past pathogen exposure. Every repertoire in the discovery cohort had been generated on one and the same sequencing platform. About 300 gigabases of sequencing data and approximately 85 million unique TCR sequences were included in an early release covering several hundred HLA-typed donors. Because of strong linkage in the cohort, a handful of DR-DQ haplotypes were treated as single units for association and clustering. High-throughput TCR immunosequencing, statistical association of individual TCRs with disease status, and machine learning were combined to predict cytomegalovirus infection status.

What the research found in general, with its limitations: In a later analysis, about 17,000 TCR beta sequences were associated with specific HLA alleles at a false discovery rate of 0.05. Because the 87-base-pair reads could not distinguish some IMGT-functional V segments, including TRBV6-2 and TRBV6-3, those segments were excluded. Broadly in line with IMGT annotations, most TCR beta V segments showed up in productive rearrangements about 87% or about 30% of the time in an earlier analysis of 450 to 750 of the donors. For the cohort, immune exposure information was limited to CMV serostatus. A few of the identified cytomegalovirus-associated TCR beta chains were confirmed in vitro to be specific for cytomegalovirus antigens. According to a later analysis, TCR association rates differed among HLA loci, with DRB1 alleles showing the most associated TCRs and HLA-C alleles showing the fewest. Correlated functional status among segregating V segments might reflect linkage disequilibrium, but an unknown experimental factor could not be ruled out. V-gene and J-gene trimming of TCR beta chains was associated with a missense DCLRE1C variant in a later genetic analysis, and the association was replicated in an independent cohort. Several of the top co-occurrence clusters appeared to be linked to parvovirus B19, influenza, CMV and Epstein-Barr virus, according to a later analysis. In a later analysis, HLA-associated TCR beta chains were found to be more clonally expanded and to have lower generation probabilities than equally common non-associated chains. In a later analysis, most CMV-associated TCR beta chains were found to appear HLA-restricted, with HLA associations seemingly driven largely by CMV exposure. A further reported finding was that TCR beta sequences accurately predicted the HLA-A and HLA-B alleles for most subjects in the first cohort. When HLA alleles, especially DR and DQ, strongly co-occurred, TCR associations were difficult to assign to individual alleles. The authors suggested that the approach could potentially be extended to other disease states and immunological phenotypes. Across donors, most TCR sequences were observed very rarely, whereas some public TCRs were present in many individuals. Roughly uniform sequencing depth across donors was assumed in presence/absence analyses, although this assumption may not hold. This cohort had only TCR beta chains sequenced, and the lack of alpha or paired-chain data limited which features could be detected. About 15 rarely observed V segments, including chromosome 9 orphons, were excluded from the earlier analysis of a few hundred of the donors because counts were too low. The study listed around 160 TCR beta chains as associated with cytomegalovirus. Because HLA typing was unavailable for some donors at each locus, only the typed subset was used in association tests. A later genetic analysis reported fewer N-insertions in productive TCRs among donors in an Asian-associated ancestry cluster than the roughly 700-donor mean. The sequencing pipeline was judged likely to have produced a cluster of highly shared sequence variants as a technical artifact. The classifier was reported to diagnose cytomegalovirus status with high specificity and sensitivity in both the original and validation cohorts.

The CDR3 contains 14 residues, cysteine and phenylalanine counted. This entry keeps only the CDR3 DNA: 42 bases, framed from base 1. Germline trimming: 7 bases from V, 0 bases from J; junction bases outside gene matches: 6. For CDR1 and CDR2, the germline V gene lists MGHDK and SYGVNS. In total, 600 or so healthy bone marrow donors made up the cohort. At the time of sampling, every cohort member was nominally healthy, though immune exposures that went unrecorded were likely present. The donor was CMV seropositive and was included in the group of some 290 seropositive cohort members. Each donor provided a peripheral blood sample, and peripheral blood mononuclear cells were used for TCR beta sequencing. The Qiagen DNeasy Blood Extraction Kit was used to extract genomic DNA from the blood cell samples.

The V and J segments used are TRBV25-1 and TRBJ2-7; 7 central bases correspond to TRBD1. The TCR originated in an older woman in good health and CMV-seropositive. Material: PBMCs. This receptor carries the CDR3 CASTGDSDSYEQYF. The base sequence is TGTGCCAGCACCGGGGACAGTGACTCCTACGAGCAGTACTTC.